These 18 T cell receptor beta chains share one sample of origin, sequenced in a study of blood T cell repertoires in COVID-19. Only in-frame clones appear in the TCRdb table, and some are missing; sequencing was by immunoSEQ multiplex PCR. The table lists approximately 210,000 clones, around 80% of them singletons. The specimen was PBMCs or T cells enriched from blood (not recorded which). These receptors all stem from a man in his forties who had recovered from COVID-19.

The chain recombines TRBV2 with TRBJ1-6; D ambiguous. V was shortened by 6 bases and J by 11 bases, with 14 bases between the two germline ends. The germline gives CDR1 SNHLY, CDR2 FYNNEI. CDR3 length: 13 amino acids. The DNA of the CDR3 is TGTGCCAGCAGGGGCCCTTCTATGGCACCCCTCCACTTT. It is translated as CASRGPSMAPLHF.

The genes are TRBV27 and TRBJ1-5, with 8 bases aligning to TRBD1. Trimming cost V 3 bases and J 4 bases; bases outside gene matches: 2. The V gene's germline CDR1 is MNHEY and CDR2 SMNVEV (reference sequence). The CDR3 runs to 14 residues. CDR3 residues: CASSLGDRNQPQHF. The CDR3 DNA reads as TGTGCCAGCAGTTTGGGGGACAGGAATCAGCCCCAGCATTTT.

The V call is TRBV29-1, the J call TRBJ1-5; D is unresolved. CDR1 and CDR2 from the germline V gene are SQVTM and ANQGSEA. V was pared by 4 bases and J by 0 bases, with 7 bases between. This CDR3 is 13 amino acids long. CDR3 sequence: CSVGGNSNQPQHF. DNA for the CDR3: TGCAGCGTTGGAGGGAATAGCAATCAGCCCCAGCATTTT.

The chain uses TRBV7-8 and TRBJ2-3; 9 nucleotides agree with TRBD2. The CDR3 has 16 residues. J gave up 2 bases and V 1 base, and 4 bases lay outside the gene matches. Germline V lookup: CDR1 SGHVS, CDR2 FQNEAQ. Written as DNA, the CDR3 is TGTGCCAGCAGCTTAGTTCTAGCGGGAACCACAGATACGCAGTATTTT. Protein sequence: CASSLVLAGTTDTQYF.

Note on this clone: The DNA is omitted, as the CDR3 cannot be located on it reliably, and the CDR3 follows TCRdb's listing. J is TRBJ1-5 and V is TRBV2; the tabulated D call, TRBD1, remains unverified against the DNA. The CDR3 length equals 14 residues, ends included. Germline V lookup: CDR1 SNHLY, CDR2 FYNNEI. The chain's CDR3 is CASSTSTGDQPQHF.

This chain joins TRBV28 and TRBJ1-5, with 9 bases lining up with TRBD1. After removal of 4 bases from V and 6 bases from J, the junction contained 7 bases not matched to a gene. CDR1 and CDR2 from the germline V gene are MDHEN and SYDVKM. The CDR3 extends over 15 amino acids. The CDR3 nucleotides read TGTGCCAGCAGTTCCCCCGGGACAGGGACTCAGCCCCAGCATTTT. It specifies CASSSPGTGTQPQHF.

The rearrangement links TRBV7-8 to TRBJ1-3; no clear D. V was clipped by 4 bases and J by 1 base, with 5 bases between them. Looked up from germline, CDR1 is SGHVS and CDR2 is FQNEAQ. The CDR3 spans 13 residues. The CDR3 nucleotides read TGTGCCAGCAGCTCGACTTCTGGAAACACCATATATTTT. Translation: CASSSTSGNTIYF.

The rearrangement uses TRBV6-1 and TRBJ1-4; a possible D gene is TRBD1 (6 bases). Trimming took off 3 bases at V and 6 bases at J, with 11 bases between the two ends. The CDR3 extends over 14 amino acids. Looked up from germline, CDR1 is MNHNS and CDR2 is SASEGT. CDR3 amino acids: CASSEGAGDEKLFF. CDR3 DNA sequence: TGTGCCAGCAGTGAGGGAGCAGGGGATGAAAAACTGTTTTTT.

This rearrangement joins TRBV2 to TRBJ1-1; D remains ambiguous. Per the germline V gene, CDR1 is SNHLY and CDR2 is FYNNEI. V gave up 3 bases and J gave up 5 bases, with 4 bases separating them. CDR3 length: 11 amino acids. The CDR3: CASSERTEAFF. In DNA, the CDR3 is TGTGCCAGCAGTGAGCGGACTGAAGCTTTCTTT.

The chain combines TRBV7-8 with TRBJ2-7, with D possibly matching TRBD1 (5 bases). The germline V gene encodes CDR1 SGHVS and CDR2 FQNEAQ. Trimming shortened V by 4 bases and J by 3 bases, and 13 bases separated the two germline ends. This CDR3 comprises 14 residues. CDR3 region: CASSYTGYVYEQYF. The CDR3 nucleotides are TGTGCCAGCAGCTATACAGGATACGTCTACGAGCAGTACTTC.

The chain joins TRBV6-5 to TRBJ2-7; tentative D call: TRBD2 (5 bases). This CDR3 has 14 amino acids. The germline V gene has CDR1 MNHEY and CDR2 SVGAGI. V was shortened by 6 bases and J by 3 bases, with 15 bases between the two germline ends. The CDR3 bases are TGTGCCAGCAGACCCCCGGGATTACTCTACGAGCAGTACTTC. Translated, it gives CASRPPGLLYEQYF.

This clone came up a few times. This chain uses TRBV2 with TRBJ1-5, with 10 bases that match TRBD1. V shed 8 bases and J 5 bases; nucleotides not matched to a gene: 6. The CDR3 loop spans 14 amino acids. The germline V gene has CDR1 SNHLY and CDR2 FYNNEI. CDR3 nucleotide sequence: TGTGCCAGCCAGGGACAGGGGAGGGATCAGCCCCAGCATTTT. It yields the protein CASQGQGRDQPQHF.

This chain uses TRBV29-1 with TRBJ1-2; D call uncertain. The CDR3 extends over 12 amino acids. Trimming stripped 4 bases from V and 3 bases from J, with 9 bases between. From germline, CDR1 is SQVTM and CDR2 ANQGSEA. In nucleotides, the CDR3 is TGCAGCGTTGTAGCGGAAGACTATGGCTACACCTTC. It yields the protein CSVVAEDYGYTF.

This sequence joins TRBV7-9 and TRBJ1-5, with TRBD1 matching 7 bases. With V trimmed by 7 bases and J by 7 bases, 7 bases remained unmatched. The CDR3 is made up of 13 amino acids. From germline, CDR1 is SEHNR and CDR2 FQNEAQ (reference sequence). This chain's CDR3 is CASTKGGQQPQHF. The CDR3, as DNA: TGTGCCAGCACCAAAGGGGGACAGCAGCCCCAGCATTTT.

The chain carries TRBV9 and TRBJ1-3, with unresolved D. The CDR3 sequence is 13 residues long. Trimming took 1 base from V and 4 from J, leaving 6 bases between them. From germline, CDR1 is SGDLS and CDR2 YYNGEE. In DNA, the CDR3 is TGTGCCAGCAGCGTATTAGCCGGAAACACCATATATTTT. This codes for CASSVLAGNTIYF.

This clone was detected only once. The V gene is TRBV7-9, the J gene TRBJ1-3; the D is unclear. The CDR3 extends over 16 amino acids. Germline V gene data show CDR1 as SEHNR and CDR2 as FQNEAQ (reference sequence). Trimming pared 1 base from V and 0 bases from J, leaving 10 bases between. The CDR3 nucleotides are TGTGCCAGCAGCTTAGAGCGGCAGCCCTCTGGAAACACCATATATTTT. This translates into CASSLERQPSGNTIYF. Together with reference TRBV7-9 and TRBJ1-3, the CDR3 gives the full variable domain: DTGVSQNPRHKITKRGQNVTFRCDPISEHNRLYWYRQTLGQGPEFLTYFQNEAQLEKSRLLSDRFSAERPKGSFSTLEIQRTEQGDSAMYLCASSLERQPSGNTIYFGEGSWLTVV.

This clone has just one count. This chain connects TRBV6-5 to TRBJ2-7; D gene uncertain. Between the trimmed V and J ends, which lost 5 bases and 6 bases, there was a span of 11 bases. The length of the CDR3 is 12 residues. CDR1 is MNHEY, CDR2 SVGAGI, per germline. This chain's CDR3 is CASSTLEAEQYF. The CDR3 DNA follows: TGTGCCAGCAGTACCCTCGAGGCCGAGCAGTACTTC.

CDR3 protein: CASSNTGGPPSGYTF. The DNA of the CDR3 is TGTGCCAGCAGTAATACAGGGGGCCCGCCGAGTGGCTACACCTTC. The chain uses TRBV28 and TRBJ1-2, with TRBD1 matching over 9 bases. Losses at the gene ends were 5 bases for V and 7 bases for J; bases not matched to a gene: 11. Germline values: CDR1 MDHEN, CDR2 SYDVKM. The CDR3 length is 15 residues.